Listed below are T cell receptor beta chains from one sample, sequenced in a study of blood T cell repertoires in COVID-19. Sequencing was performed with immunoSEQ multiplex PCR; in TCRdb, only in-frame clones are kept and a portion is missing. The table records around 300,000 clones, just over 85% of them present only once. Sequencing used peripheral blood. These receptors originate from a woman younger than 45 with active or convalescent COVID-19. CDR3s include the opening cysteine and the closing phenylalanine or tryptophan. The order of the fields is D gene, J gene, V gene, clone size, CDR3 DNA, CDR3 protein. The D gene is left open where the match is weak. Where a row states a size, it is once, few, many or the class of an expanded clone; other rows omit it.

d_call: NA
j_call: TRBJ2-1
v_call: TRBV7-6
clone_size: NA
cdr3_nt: TGTGCCAGCAGCGCGGGCCTTAGCTCCTACAATGAGCAGTTCTTC
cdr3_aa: CASSAGLSSYNEQFF

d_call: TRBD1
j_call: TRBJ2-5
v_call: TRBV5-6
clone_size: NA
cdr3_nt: TGTGCCAGCAGCTTGGGTGATAGGGGGCCCCGATACTTC
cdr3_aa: CASSLGDRGPRYF

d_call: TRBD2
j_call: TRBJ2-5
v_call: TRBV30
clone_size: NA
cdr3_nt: TGTGCCTGGAGTGTAACCAGCGGGGTCGCCCAGTACTTC
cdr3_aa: CAWSVTSGVAQYF

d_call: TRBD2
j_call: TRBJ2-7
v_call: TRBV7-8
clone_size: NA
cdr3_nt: TGTGCCAGCAGCTCCGGACTAGCGGGGGGAAGTTTCCCTTACGAGCAGTACTTC
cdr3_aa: CASSSGLAGGSFPYEQYF

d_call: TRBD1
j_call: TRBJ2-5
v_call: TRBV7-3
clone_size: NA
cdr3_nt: TGTGCCAGCAGCTTTGACAGGGGAGAGACCCAGTACTTC
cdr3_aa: CASSFDRGETQYF

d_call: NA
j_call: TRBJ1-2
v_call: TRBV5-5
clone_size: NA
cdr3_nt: TGTGCCAGCAGCTGGGGGACTCCAGGGTATGGCTACACCTTC
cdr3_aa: CASSWGTPGYGYTF

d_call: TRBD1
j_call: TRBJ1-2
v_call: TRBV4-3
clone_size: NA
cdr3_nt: TGCGCCAGCAGCCAGGTCCCCCGACAGGGGGAAGACTATGGCTACACCTTC
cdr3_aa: CASSQVPRQGEDYGYTF

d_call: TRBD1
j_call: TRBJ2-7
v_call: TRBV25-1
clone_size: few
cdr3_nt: TGTGCCAGCAGCCTGACAGGGGGCTCGTACGAGCAGTACTTC
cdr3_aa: CASSLTGGSYEQYF

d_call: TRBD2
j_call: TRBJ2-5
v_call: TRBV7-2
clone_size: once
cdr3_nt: TGTGCCAGCAGCTCCCTCCCCTCTAGCGGGGGGGCGAAGACCCAGTACTTC
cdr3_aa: CASSSLPSSGGAKTQYF

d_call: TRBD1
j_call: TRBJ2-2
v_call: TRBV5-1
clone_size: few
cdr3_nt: TGCGCCAGCCCCGGACAGGAATACACCGGGGAGCTGTTTTTT
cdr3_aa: CASPGQEYTGELFF

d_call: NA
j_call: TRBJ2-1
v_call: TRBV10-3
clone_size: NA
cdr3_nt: TGTGCCTCTGGGACTTCCATAGGCTCCTACAATGAGCAGTTCTTC
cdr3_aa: CASGTSIGSYNEQFF

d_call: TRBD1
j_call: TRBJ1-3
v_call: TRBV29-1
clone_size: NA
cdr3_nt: TGCAGCGTTGGGACAGGGAACGCTGGAAACACCATATATTTT
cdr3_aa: CSVGTGNAGNTIYF

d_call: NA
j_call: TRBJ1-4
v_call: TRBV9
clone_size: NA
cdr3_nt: TGTGCCAGCAGCGTAGAGGGCGGACGGGGAGAAAAACTGTTTTTT
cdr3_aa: CASSVEGGRGEKLFF

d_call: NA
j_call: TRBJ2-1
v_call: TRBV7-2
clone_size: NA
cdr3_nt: TGTGCCAGCAGCTTAGGTCCACAGGTTGGTGAGCAGTTCTTC
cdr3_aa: CASSLGPQVGEQFF

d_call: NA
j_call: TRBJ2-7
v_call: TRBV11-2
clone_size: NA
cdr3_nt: TGTGCCAGCAGCTTAGCTTCCGAGCAGTACTTC
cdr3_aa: CASSLASEQYF

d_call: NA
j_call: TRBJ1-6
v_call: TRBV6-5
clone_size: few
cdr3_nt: TGTGCCAGCAGCGGGGGGGAAGAAGCCCGTCCCCTCCACTTT
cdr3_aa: CASSGGEEARPLHF

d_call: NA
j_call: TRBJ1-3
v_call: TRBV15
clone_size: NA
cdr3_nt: TGTGCCACCAGCAGGTACAGCTCTGGAAACACCATATATTTT
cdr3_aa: CATSRYSSGNTIYF

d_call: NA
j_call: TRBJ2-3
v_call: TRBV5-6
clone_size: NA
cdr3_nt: TGTGCCAGCAGCCCAATCCCCAGGTGGGGCACAGATACGCAGTATTTT
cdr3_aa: CASSPIPRWGTDTQYF

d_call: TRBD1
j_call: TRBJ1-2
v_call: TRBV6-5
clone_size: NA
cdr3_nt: TGTGCCAGCAGCGGAGAGCGGGACAGGCAAGGCTACACCTTC
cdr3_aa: CASSGERDRQGYTF

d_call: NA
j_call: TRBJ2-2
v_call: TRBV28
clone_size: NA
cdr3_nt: TGTGCCAGCAACGGTCCCGCGACCGGGGAGCTGTTTTTT
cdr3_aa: CASNGPATGELFF